This T cell receptor beta chain was documented in a study of blood T cell repertoires in COVID-19. The CDR3 is made up of 16 amino acids. Trimming shortened V by 5 bases and J by 3 bases, and 17 bases separated the two germline ends. Germline V lookup: CDR1 MDHEN, CDR2 SYDVKM. The authors' processing: Amplification of reference gene primers was used by the study to estimate nucleated cell counts. Clones were sequenced by immunoSEQ multiplex PCR, and TCRdb holds only the in-frame ones, with some missing. The DNA was the basis for D and trimming; V, J and clone size are from that table. In the table there are about 150,000 clones, approximately 82% of which are singletons.

The sample taken for sequencing was peripheral blood. The rearrangement links TRBV28 to TRBJ1-5; D perhaps matches TRBD1 (6 bases). The TCR was taken from a woman of 80 years or more with active or convalescent COVID-19. In DNA, the CDR3 is TGTGCCAGCAGTATACAAATACAGGGCCCCAATCAGCCCCAGCATTTT. Protein: CASSIQIQGPNQPQHF.